The clone carrying this T cell receptor beta chain was found a few times. The sample comes from a study of T-cell memory formation after mild COVID-19. Sample barcodes and UMIs were carried by the TCR alpha and TCR beta cDNA libraries that 5'RACE generated with constant-segment primers. Each CDR3 protein is one row after TCRdb ran MiXCR on the 5' RACE reads. The table shows roughly 450,000 distinct CDR3 sequences, with 18% occurring only once. This clonotype was obtained from an adult woman who had mild COVID-19 (a few samples of this study predate the infection). Cell type and time point are not known. Sample: PBMCs or a T cell subset sorted from them (not recorded which).

The CDR3 sequence: CASSPGLAVYEQYF. In nucleotides, the CDR3 is TGTGCCAGCAGTCCGGGACTAGCGGTCTACGAGCAGTACTTC. The rearrangement uses TRBV12-3 or TRBV12-4 and TRBJ2-7, with 11 bases identical to TRBD2. CDR3 size: 14 residues. Germline trimming cut 5 bases from V and 3 bases from J; bases unmatched to any gene: 3.